The 23 T cell receptor beta chains given below trace back to one sample, sequenced in a study of response to subunit inactivated influenza vaccine. TCRdb ran MiXCR on the RT-PCR reads and lists one entry per CDR3 protein. This sample carries approximately 500,000 distinct CDR3 sequences, under 25% of them seen once, and the ten largest clones take roughly 2.8%. These data also featured in a second study, about T cells expressing NK-cell markers. That work adds: Scientists made TCR beta cDNA using 5'RACE template switching with UMIs.

The specimen was CD4+ T cells sorted from PBMCs, collected roughly 13 days after vaccination. Receptors were obtained from a man aged 45-65 years who received an inactivated influenza vaccine.

This clonotype has a handful of counts. The rearrangement uses TRBV7-2 and TRBJ1-2, with 10 bases lining up with TRBD1. After removal of 5 bases from V and 5 bases from J, the junction contained 8 bases not matched to a gene. CDR1 is SGHTA and CDR2 is FQGNSA in the germline V gene. The CDR3 contains 15 residues. CDR3 nucleotide sequence: TGTGCCAGCAGCCCGCGGACAGGGGGAGCGTATGGCTACACCTTC. It codes for CASSPRTGGAYGYTF. The full variable domain, in which reference TRBV7-2 and TRBJ1-2 provide the parts outside the CDR3, is GAGVSQSPSNKVTEKGKDVELRCDPISGHTALYWYRQSLGQGLEFLIYFQGNSAPDKSGLPSDRFSAERTGGSVSTLTIQRTQQEDSAVYLCASSPRTGGAYGYTFGSGTRLTVV.

The chain uses TRBV7-2 and TRBJ1-5; no reliable D call. Germline-derived CDR1 and CDR2 are SGHTA and FQGNSA. Trimming removed 8 bases from V and 0 bases from J, with 8 bases in between. The CDR3 is made up of 13 amino acids. CDR3 residues: CASGLSSNQPQHF. Written as DNA, the CDR3 is TGTGCCAGCGGCCTTAGTAGCAATCAGCCCCAGCATTTT.

The rearrangement uses TRBV6-2 or TRBV6-3 and TRBJ2-5, with D perhaps assigned TRBD1 or TRBD2 (5 bases each). Trimming removed 3 bases at V and 1 base at J, with 15 bases between. Germline-derived CDR1 and CDR2 are MNHEY and SVGEGT. This CDR3 comprises 16 residues. Written as DNA, the CDR3 is TGTGCCAGCAGTTATGGGACCCTCCTGTTCCAAGAGACCCAGTACTTC. Amino acids: CASSYGTLLFQETQYF.

The chain carries TRBV7-2 and TRBJ2-5; D is perhaps TRBD1 (6 bases). CDR3 size: 13 residues. Trimming stripped 2 bases from V and 7 bases from J, with 11 bases between. Germline CDR1 is SGHTA and CDR2 is FQGNSA. The CDR3 coding sequence is TGTGCCAGCAGCTTACCCAGGGGAAGGACCCAGTACTTC. This gives the protein CASSLPRGRTQYF.

Only a few counts were recorded for this clonotype. CDR3 in DNA: TGCAGCGTTGAATCCAGGGGTTTTGGGGCCAACGTCCTGACTTTC. Translating it yields CSVESRGFGANVLTF. The V and J genes are TRBV29-1 and TRBJ2-6; the D gene is possibly TRBD1 (6 bases). V was trimmed by 2 bases and J by 3 bases, leaving 11 bases between them. Germline V gene data show CDR1 as SQVTM and CDR2 as ANQGSEA. The CDR3 sequence is 15 residues long.

This chain links TRBV15 with TRBJ2-6; possible D gene TRBD1, 6 bases. The CDR3 has 16 amino acids. Trimming cost V 8 bases and J 0 bases, with 14 bases left between them. Germline loops: CDR1 LNHNV, CDR2 YYDKDF (reference sequence). CDR3 DNA sequence: TGTGCCACCGGTTCCGGGACACACTCTGGGGCCAACGTCCTGACTTTC. Its protein is CATGSGTHSGANVLTF.

The V gene is TRBV28, the J gene TRBJ2-7; possible D gene TRBD1, 6 bases. CDR1 is MDHEN, CDR2 SYDVKM, per germline. The germline V and J ends were trimmed by 2 bases and 5 bases, with 16 bases remaining between them. The CDR3 is made up of 15 amino acids. The CDR3 reads CASSLATGPFNEQYF. The DNA for the CDR3 is TGTGCCAGCAGTTTAGCGACAGGACCCTTCAACGAGCAGTACTTC.

This clonotype has just a few counts. The chain is built from TRBV29-1 and TRBJ2-1; 9 bases fit TRBD1. CDR1 and CDR2 from the germline V gene are SQVTM and ANQGSEA. V was clipped by 3 bases and J by 7 bases; unmatched bases: 1. The CDR3 spans 12 residues. Here the CDR3 DNA reads TGCAGCGTTGAGGGACAGGGTAATGAGCAGTTCTTC. Encoded protein: CSVEGQGNEQFF.

The CDR3 sequence is CASSVGPGTSADTQYF. In DNA, the CDR3 is TGTGCCAGCAGCGTAGGACCCGGGACTAGCGCAGATACGCAGTATTTT. This chain connects TRBV9 to TRBJ2-3, with 10 bases matching TRBD2. V shed 0 bases and J 4 bases; nucleotides not matched to a gene: 5. The CDR3 has 16 amino acids. CDR1 and CDR2 from the germline V gene are SGDLS and YYNGEE.

The chain joins TRBV6-1 to TRBJ2-5; TRBD2 matches at 8 bases. The V gene's germline CDR1 is MNHNS and CDR2 SASEGT. Trimming at V came to 6 bases and at J to 6 bases, leaving 9 bases not matched to a gene. CDR3 length: 14 amino acids. The chain's CDR3 is CASRPGGGRQTQYF. In nucleotides, the CDR3 is TGTGCCAGCAGGCCCGGGGGGGGGAGGCAGACCCAGTACTTC.

On this clonotype itself: One end of the junction does not line up with germline, which may come from a read error. V is TRBV19 and J is TRBJ1-1, with 8 bases that match TRBD1. The CDR3 covers 18 residues. Germline loops: CDR1 LNHDA, CDR2 SQIVND (reference sequence). CDR3 loop: CASTRLDRVGRMNTEAFF. The CDR3 coding sequence is TGTGCAAGTACTAGACTGGACAGGGTGGGTAGGATGAACACTGAAGCTTTCTTT.

This chain uses TRBV6-1 with TRBJ2-1; D remains unclear. The germline V gene has CDR1 MNHNS and CDR2 SASEGT. There are 15 residues in the CDR3. V lost 10 bases, J lost 4 bases, and 20 bases lay in between. The CDR3 loop reads CANYGQAGVYNEQFF. Written as DNA, the CDR3 is TGTGCCAACTATGGTCAGGCTGGGGTTTACAATGAGCAGTTCTTC.

The table lists this clonotype with many counts. The CDR3 DNA reads TGCGCCAGCAGCTTAAACAGACAGACAGACAATGAGCAGTTCTTC. Its protein is CASSLNRQTDNEQFF. The rearrangement uses TRBV5-1 and TRBJ2-1; a weak D match, TRBD1 (5 bases). Germline-derived CDR1 and CDR2 are SGHRS and YFSETQ. Trimming stripped 2 bases from V and 5 bases from J, with 14 bases between. This CDR3 is 15 amino acids long.

The chain joins TRBV5-1 to TRBJ1-5; 8 bases align to TRBD1. V lost 3 bases and J lost 1; bases outside the gene matches: 3. Germline V gives CDR1 SGHRS, CDR2 YFSETQ. The CDR3 has 15 amino acids. The DNA for the CDR3 is TGCGCCAGCAGCTACACAGGGGGGAGCAATCAGCCCCAGCATTTT. Amino acids: CASSYTGGSNQPQHF.

This clonotype was picked up a small number of times. The genes are TRBV9 and TRBJ2-1; TRBD1 matches 9 bases. CDR1 and CDR2 from the germline V gene are SGDLS and YYNGEE. Trimming took 3 bases from V and 3 from J; bases not matched to a gene: 7. This CDR3 is built from 16 residues. The CDR3: CASSAIGDRVYNEQFF. In DNA form, the CDR3 reads TGTGCCAGCAGCGCAATTGGGGACAGGGTCTACAATGAGCAGTTCTTC.

V is TRBV5-1 and J is TRBJ2-1; tentatively, D is TRBD2 (6 bases). The CDR3 has 15 residues. Germline-derived CDR1 and CDR2 are SGHRS and YFSETQ. V was cut by 0 bases and J by 4 bases, with 11 bases left in between. CDR3 protein: CASSLGGTEYNEQFF. The CDR3 DNA reads as TGCGCCAGCAGCTTGGGAGGGACTGAATACAATGAGCAGTTCTTC.

This chain links TRBV7-2 with TRBJ2-7, with a weak D call TRBD2 (7 bases). Germline V CDR1 and CDR2: SGHTA, FQGNSA. Trimming pared 1 base from V and 0 bases from J, leaving 16 bases between. The CDR3 covers 17 residues. As DNA, the CDR3 is TGTGCCAGCAGCTTAGGGGCGGGGGACACCAGCTCCTACGAGCAGTACTTC. Its translation is CASSLGAGDTSSYEQYF.

The chain couples TRBV9 to TRBJ1-2; the match to TRBD1 covers 8 bases. This CDR3 has 15 residues. The V gene's germline CDR1 is SGDLS and CDR2 YYNGEE. With 0 bases clipped from V and 8 bases from J, the junction kept 9 bases outside the gene matches. The chain's CDR3 is CASSVGVTGEYGYTF. The CDR3 bases are TGTGCCAGCAGCGTAGGGGTGACAGGGGAGTACGGCTACACCTTC.

V is TRBV7-8 and J is TRBJ2-1; TRBD2 matches at 15 bases. The CDR3 spans 17 residues. V was clipped by 5 bases and J by 5 bases; unmatched bases: 7. CDR1 is SGHVS, CDR2 FQNEAQ, per germline. The CDR3 loop is CASSLGTSGRFDNEQFF. The CDR3, as DNA: TGTGCCAGCAGCCTCGGGACTAGCGGGAGGTTCGACAATGAGCAGTTCTTC. Combining the CDR3 with reference TRBV7-8 and TRBJ2-1 gives the whole variable domain GAGVSQSPRYKVAKRGQDVALRCDPISGHVSLFWYQQALGQGPEFLTYFQNEAQLDKSGLPSDRFFAERPEGSVSTLKIQRTQQEDSAVYLCASSLGTSGRFDNEQFFGPGTRLTVL.

This chain links TRBV20-1 with TRBJ2-2; D uncertain. V lost 4 bases and J lost 2, with 11 bases in between. This CDR3 region has 14 residues. Looked up from germline, CDR1 is DFQATT and CDR2 is SNEGSKA (reference sequence). The DNA for the CDR3 is TGCAGTGCTATTAGCAGGAGCAACACCGGGGAGCTGTTTTTT. Encoded protein: CSAISRSNTGELFF.

This clonotype appeared a few times. This rearrangement joins TRBV12-3 or TRBV12-4 to TRBJ2-1, with D possibly being TRBD1 or TRBD2 (6 bases each). The CDR3 is made up of 14 amino acids. Trimming stripped 6 bases from V and 7 bases from J, with 16 bases between. The DNA for the CDR3 is TGTGCCAGCAGCACTGGGGGGCTCGGTAATGAGCAGTTCTTC. Its translation: CASSTGGLGNEQFF.

The chain has TRBV12-3 or TRBV12-4 and TRBJ1-4; D may be TRBD1 (6 bases). The CDR3 totals 16 residues. V shed 1 base and J shed 4 bases, with 13 bases lying between them. The CDR3 reads CASSLGRGGGNEKLFF. The CDR3 DNA reads as TGTGCCAGCAGTTTAGGACGGGGGGGCGGTAATGAAAAACTGTTTTTT.

This clonotype appeared once. This sequence joins TRBV20-1 and TRBJ1-2, with D possibly TRBD1 on 5 matching bases. CDR1 is DFQATT and CDR2 is SNEGSKA in the germline V gene (reference sequence). V was clipped by 3 bases and J by 8 bases, with 10 bases between them. The CDR3 is made up of 11 amino acids. The CDR3 loop reads CSARGGRGYTF. The CDR3 DNA sequence: TGCAGTGCTAGGGGGGGAAGAGGCTACACCTTC.